This T cell receptor (beta chain) was recovered during a study of blood T cell repertoires in COVID-19 (dated by TCRdb to the early 2020s). Describing the broader study: Samples covering the acute and convalescent phases of COVID-19 were provided by collaborators in the United States, Italy and Spain. The material from the prospective study consisted of cDNA or gDNA derived from T cells, B-cell-depleted T cells, or PBMCs. Deeply sampled blood TCRbeta repertoires from subjects exposed to, actively infected with, or recovered from COVID-19 were included in the dataset. The repertoires were released in a freely available public database meant as a resource for research on the immune response to SARS-CoV-2. The samples were drawn from two sources: the first 160 participants of the ongoing ImmuneRACE study, and 1,000 to 1,500 subjects contributed by 6 global collaborators. Sample metadata almost always included a de-identified subject ID, COVID-19 status, age in years and sex. Where HLA class I and class II types were available, the types were taken from metadata supplied by the sample provider, not from assay-based typing. Overall results and qualifications from the work: The amount of clinical and demographic metadata varied by source and participant and was provided uncurated.

TCRbeta CDR3 regions were amplified from genomic DNA by means of the immunoSEQ Assay, a bias-controlled multiplex PCR. Regarding the original processing steps: The number of nucleated cells in each sample was estimated from the amplification of reference gene primers within the assay. Sequence reads were collapsed and filtered to measure the absolute abundance of every unique TCRbeta CDR3 rearrangement. For each sample, productive Simpson clonality was calculated as the square root of Simpson's diversity index across productive rearrangements. TCRdb obtained this table from immuneACCESS and retained in-frame rearrangements with V and J assigned. These tables miss some clones; where compared with another copy, unresolved V genes account for less than half of the shortfall, and the remainder is unexplained. Clone size and V and J calls were adopted from that table, with D and trimming inferred from the DNA. The sample data list approximately 200,000 clones, and 87% of these were observed just once. Of the sample, 9.5% to 14% is held by the ten largest clones.

Participants in the prospective study were aged about 18 to 95 years, lived in over 20 United States geographic areas, and enrolled through a virtual design. To assign participants to cohorts, the prospective study relied on clinical history that participants themselves reported in a screening survey and a study questionnaire. Recovered participants in ImmuneRACE Cohort 3 were defined by two consecutive negative NP/OP PCR tests, clearance by a healthcare professional, or resolution of symptoms. Mobile phlebotomists in the prospective study collected whole blood, serum and a nasopharyngeal or oropharyngeal swab from every participant. Additional blood draws and questionnaires over an approximately 2-month period could optionally be provided by prospective study participants. Blood samples from the prospective study were shipped frozen or at room temperature prior to DNA extraction. The junction shows trimming of 6 bases on V and 2 bases on J, plus 8 bases between the germline ends. Including cysteine and phenylalanine, the CDR3 has 12 amino acids. Only the CDR3 part of the read is kept: 36 bases, read in frame from the first base. CDR1 and CDR2 (MDHEN, SYDVKM) derive from the germline V gene.

In the case of this clone: The antigen this receptor binds is unknown. The record has no base qualities; no much larger clone is one base away.

This receptor was taken from a man aged 25 to 40 who had recovered from COVID-19. In this chain, TRBV28 is recombined with TRBJ2-7; the D gene is perhaps TRBD1, on 5 matching bases. Sequenced input: PBMCs or T cells enriched from blood (not recorded which). Here is the DNA: TGTGCCAGCAGGGGGCGGCCCTACGAGCAGTACTTC. Its protein is CASRGRPYEQYF.